The 15 T cell receptor beta chains in this list originate from one sample, sequenced in a study of T cell repertoires in cytomegalovirus infection. A single record per CDR3 protein comes from TCRdb applying MiXCR to the reads. Among 150,000 to 200,000 distinct CDR3 sequences, 15% to 20% were seen once, and the ten largest hold around 3.1%. The sequencing sample was made of PBMCs. Source of these receptors: a human donor in good health (CMV status not recorded). Some clones in this sample may be carry-over from other donors' samples.

This clonotype was observed a single time. The rearrangement uses TRBV7-2 and TRBJ2-7, with D perhaps assigned TRBD1 or TRBD2 (6 bases each). Germline CDR1 and CDR2: SGHTA and FQGNSA. CDR3 length: 16 residues. The V gene lost 7 bases and the J gene lost 6 bases, with 25 bases spanning the gap. CDR3: CASTLEGGSGPSEQYF. As DNA, the CDR3 is TGTGCCAGCACTCTAGAAGGGGGTAGCGGACCCTCCGAGCAGTACTTC. The full variable domain, its missing parts supplied by reference TRBV7-2 and TRBJ2-7, is GAGVSQSPSNKVTEKGKDVELRCDPISGHTALYWYRQSLGQGLEFLIYFQGNSAPDKSGLPSDRFSAERTGGSVSTLTIQRTQQEDSAVYLCASTLEGGSGPSEQYFGPGTRLTVT.

The V gene is TRBV7-2, the J gene TRBJ1-3, with D perhaps TRBD1 (6 bases). CDR3 size: 14 residues. Trimming stripped 4 bases from V and 4 bases from J, with 11 bases between. The V gene's germline CDR1 is SGHTA and CDR2 FQGNSA. The CDR3 region is CASSSRGQGNTIYF. The CDR3 region has the DNA TGTGCCAGCAGCTCACGCGGACAGGGAAACACCATATATTTT.

This clonotype was observed at least ten times. V is TRBV7-8 and J is TRBJ1-4; D remains ambiguous. This CDR3 spans 15 amino acids. Germline loops: CDR1 SGHVS, CDR2 FQNEAQ. With 5 bases removed from V and 7 bases from J, the gap between germline ends came to 17 bases. As DNA, the CDR3 is TGTGCCAGCAGCCTCGGACCCTTGGAGAGTGAAAAACTGTTTTTT. The encoded protein is CASSLGPLESEKLFF.

About this clonotype: An end of the junction does not agree with germline; a read error may underlie this. The genes are TRBV6-5 and TRBJ1-1, with D possibly TRBD1 on 5 matching bases. Germline V lookup: CDR1 MNHEY, CDR2 SVGAGI. The CDR3 contains 14 residues. CDR3 protein: CAGRLPGQNTEAFF. CDR3 nucleotides: TGTGCCGGCAGGCTACCCGGACAGAACACTGAAGCTTTCTTT.

This clonotype occurred many times. J is TRBJ2-6 and V is TRBV11-1; D not certain. The CDR3 is 14 amino acids. Trimming cost V 8 bases and J 0 bases, with 8 bases left between them. Germline values: CDR1 SGHAT, CDR2 FQDESV (reference sequence). CDR3 sequence: CASVRGSGANVLTF. The CDR3 DNA reads TGTGCCAGCGTAAGAGGCTCTGGGGCCAACGTCCTGACTTTC.

The V call is TRBV19, the J call TRBJ1-1; D is possibly TRBD1 (6 bases). The CDR3 loop spans 13 amino acids. V dropped 4 bases and J dropped 6 bases, with 12 bases sitting between them. In germline, CDR1 is LNHDA, CDR2 SQIVND (reference sequence). In DNA, the CDR3 is TGTGCCAGTAGTACCGACTACAGGGCTGAAGCTTTCTTT. Encoded protein: CASSTDYRAEAFF.

Notes on this clonotype: A much larger clone is a single base away; this may be a read error. The gene calls are TRBV6-5 and TRBJ2-7; 9 bases are shared with TRBD2. CDR1 MNHEY and CDR2 SVGAGI come from the germline V gene. The CDR3 extends over 16 amino acids. The CDR3 coding sequence is TGTGCCAGCAGTTACTCGAGTAGCGGGGGAAGTTACGTGCAGTACTTC. Amino acids: CASSYSSSGGSYVQYF.

This clonotype has ten or more counts. The chain uses TRBV7-2 and TRBJ2-5, with D maybe TRBD2 (6 bases). Per the germline V gene, CDR1 is SGHTA and CDR2 is FQGNSA. Between the trimmed V and J ends, which lost 0 bases and 4 bases, there was a span of 12 bases. This CDR3 contains 15 residues. The CDR3 region is CASSLAARTTETQYF. The CDR3 bases are TGTGCCAGCAGCTTAGCTGCGCGGACTACAGAGACCCAGTACTTC.

V usage is TRBV27 and J usage is TRBJ2-4; D gene uncertain. Per the germline V gene, CDR1 is MNHEY and CDR2 is SMNVEV (reference sequence). The CDR3 has 15 residues. Trimming stripped 8 bases from V and 0 bases from J, with 14 bases between. CDR3 sequence reads: CASGRNSLAKNIQYF. The DNA for the CDR3 is TGTGCCAGCGGAAGAAATTCTCTAGCCAAAAACATTCAGTACTTC.

This clonotype was found many times. This chain links TRBV7-2 with TRBJ1-3, with 7 bases lining up with TRBD1. The CDR3 is made up of 13 amino acids. Germline-derived CDR1 and CDR2 are SGHTA and FQGNSA. Losses at the gene ends were 11 bases for V and 4 bases for J; bases not matched to a gene: 8. The CDR3 sequence is CASRRTGGNTIYF. The CDR3 DNA is TGTGCCTCCAGGAGGACAGGAGGAAACACCATATATTTT.

Only a few counts were recorded for this clonotype. The chain uses TRBV28 and TRBJ1-2; 8 nucleotides line up with TRBD1. The CDR3 totals 11 residues. The germline gives CDR1 MDHEN, CDR2 SYDVKM. With 8 bases clipped from V and 4 bases from J, the junction kept 0 bases outside the gene matches. In nucleotides, the CDR3 is TGTGCCAGCGACAGGGGCTATGGCTACACCTTC. Protein sequence: CASDRGYGYTF.

A few counts support this clonotype. The V gene is TRBV14, the J gene TRBJ1-2; D is ambiguous. Trimming removed 2 bases from V and 4 bases from J, with 5 bases in between. This CDR3 comprises 12 residues. Germline-derived CDR1 and CDR2 are SGHDN and FVKESK. Here the CDR3 DNA reads TGTGCCAGCAGCCAACTCAGCTATGGCTACACCTTC. Protein sequence: CASSQLSYGYTF.

The CDR3 sequence: CASSTGGNNEQFF. As DNA, the CDR3 is TGTGCCAGCTCTACCGGGGGCAACAATGAGCAGTTCTTC. The J gene is TRBJ2-1, the V gene TRBV18; D is perhaps TRBD1 or TRBD2 (6 bases each). The CDR3 contains 13 residues. The V end lost 6 bases, the J end lost 5 bases, and 11 bases lay between the germline ends. Germline V gene lookup returns CDR1 KGHSH and CDR2 LQKENI.

This clonotype showed up just a few times. V usage is TRBV9 and J usage is TRBJ2-5; 13 bases align to TRBD2. CDR1 and CDR2 (germline): SGDLS, YYNGEE. The ends lost 2 bases at V and 5 bases at J; junction bases unmatched: 3. This CDR3 contains 15 residues. The CDR3: CASSVGLAGVETQYF. CDR3 in DNA: TGTGCCAGCAGCGTTGGACTAGCGGGGGTTGAGACCCAGTACTTC.

This clonotype was picked up a small number of times. This sequence joins TRBV2 and TRBJ2-2; 10 bases are a match to TRBD2. V shed 6 bases and J 3 bases; nucleotides not matched to a gene: 4. Looked up from germline, CDR1 is SNHLY and CDR2 is FYNNEI. This CDR3 is built from 15 residues. CDR3 loop: CASRLAGADTGELFF. CDR3 coding DNA: TGTGCCAGCAGGCTAGCGGGGGCCGACACCGGGGAGCTGTTTTTT.